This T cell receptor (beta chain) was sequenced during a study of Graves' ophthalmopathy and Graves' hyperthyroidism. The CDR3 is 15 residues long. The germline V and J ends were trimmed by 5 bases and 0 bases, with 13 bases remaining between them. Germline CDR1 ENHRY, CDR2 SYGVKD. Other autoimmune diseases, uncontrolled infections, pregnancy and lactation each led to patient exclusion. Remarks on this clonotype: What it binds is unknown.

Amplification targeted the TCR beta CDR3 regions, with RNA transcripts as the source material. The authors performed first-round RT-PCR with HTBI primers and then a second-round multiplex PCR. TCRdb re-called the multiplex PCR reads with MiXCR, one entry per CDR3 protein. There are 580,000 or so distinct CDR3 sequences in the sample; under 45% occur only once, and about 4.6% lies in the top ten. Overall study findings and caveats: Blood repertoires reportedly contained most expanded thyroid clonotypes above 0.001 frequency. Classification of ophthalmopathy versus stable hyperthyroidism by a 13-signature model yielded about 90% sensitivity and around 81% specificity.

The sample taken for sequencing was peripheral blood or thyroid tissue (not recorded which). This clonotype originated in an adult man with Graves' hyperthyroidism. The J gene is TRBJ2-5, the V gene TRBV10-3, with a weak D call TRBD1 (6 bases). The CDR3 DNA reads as TGTGCCATCAGTAAGCCCCGGGACAACCAAGAGACCCAGTACTTC. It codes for CAISKPRDNQETQYF.